This T cell receptor beta chain comes out of a study of control samples from healthy donors and cancer patients. The CDR3 runs to 16 residues. V was pared by 5 bases and J by 7 bases, with 13 bases of the junction left unmatched. Germline V gene sequence: CDR1 SGHTA, CDR2 FQGNSA. Assay used: immunoSEQ multiplex PCR; TCRdb lists only in-frame clones, some missing. The data hold 70,000 or so clones, with 84% observed a single time. Sequenced sample: blood. This clonotype was obtained from a man aged 50 or older in good health. The chain is built from TRBV7-2 and TRBJ1-5; TRBD1 matches at 8 bases. CDR3 residues: CASSPFRQGQRQPQHF. The CDR3 DNA is TGTGCCAGCAGCCCTTTCCGACAGGGGCAACGGCAGCCCCAGCATTTT.